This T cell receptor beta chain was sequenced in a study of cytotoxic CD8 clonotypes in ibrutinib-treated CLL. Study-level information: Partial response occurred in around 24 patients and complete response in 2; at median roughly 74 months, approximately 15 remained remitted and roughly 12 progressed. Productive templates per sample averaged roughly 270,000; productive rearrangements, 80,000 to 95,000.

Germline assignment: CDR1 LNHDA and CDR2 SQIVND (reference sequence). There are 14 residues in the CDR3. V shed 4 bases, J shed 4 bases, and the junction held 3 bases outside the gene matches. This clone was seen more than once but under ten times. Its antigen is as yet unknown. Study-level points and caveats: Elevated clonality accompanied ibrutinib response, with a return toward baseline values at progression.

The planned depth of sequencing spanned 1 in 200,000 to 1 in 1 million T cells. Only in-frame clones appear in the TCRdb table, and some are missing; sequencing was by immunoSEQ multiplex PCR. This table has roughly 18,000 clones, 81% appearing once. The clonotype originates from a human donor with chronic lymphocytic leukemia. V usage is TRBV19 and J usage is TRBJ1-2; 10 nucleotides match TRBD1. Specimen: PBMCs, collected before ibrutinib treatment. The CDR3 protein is CASSTTGGVYGYTF. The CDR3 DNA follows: TGTGCCAGTAGTACGACAGGGGGCGTCTATGGCTACACCTTC. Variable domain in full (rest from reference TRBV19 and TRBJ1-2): DGGITQSPKYLFRKEGQNVTLSCEQNLNHDAMYWYRQDPGQGLRLIYYSQIVNDFQKGDIAEGYSVSREKKESFPLTVTSAQKNPTAFYLCASSTTGGVYGYTFGSGTRLTVV.